This TCR beta chain was profiled in a study of T cells in Graves' hyperthyroidism and ophthalmopathy. The study, taken as a whole, reports: Blood also carried most thyroid clonotypes expanded above 0.001.

Each diagnosis was grounded in clinical symptoms, serum thyroxine and TRAb, thyroid ultrasound, and orbital computed tomography. This clonotype was seen only a few times. Its antigen is unknown. Researchers took RNA transcripts and amplified the TCR beta CDR3 regions from them. During a first-round RT-PCR of the TCR CDR3, the HTBI primer set was used. One entry per CDR3 protein, called by TCRdb with MiXCR from the multiplex PCR reads. The sample includes hundreds of thousands of distinct CDR3 sequences, 22% of them seen just once. Germline CDR1 SGHNT, CDR2 YENEEA. V was pared by 4 bases and J by 9 bases, with 12 bases of the junction left unmatched. This CDR3 has 16 residues.

Sequenced: blood. This chain links TRBV11-3 with TRBJ2-1; 10 positions match TRBD2. This TCR came from a man aged 30-40 years with Graves' ophthalmopathy. CDR3 loop: CASSSHRSGRATEQFF. For the CDR3, the DNA is TGTGCCAGCAGCTCCCACCGCAGCGGGAGGGCAACTGAGCAGTTCTTC.